The 31 T cell receptor beta chains in this list originate from one sample, sequenced in a study of cytotoxic CD8 clonotypes in ibrutinib-treated CLL. The protocol was immunoSEQ multiplex PCR, while the TCRdb copy is restricted to in-frame clones and leaves out a portion. The sample contains approximately 100,000 clones, 77% of which appear only once. The material sequenced was PBMCs, taken after 24 months of ibrutinib treatment. Source of these receptors: a human donor with chronic lymphocytic leukemia.

V gene TRBV19 combines with J gene TRBJ2-3; TRBD2 agrees at 10 bases. The CDR3 is 15 residues long. V shed 3 bases, J shed 8 bases, and the junction held 8 bases outside the gene matches. Germline assignment: CDR1 LNHDA and CDR2 SQIVND (reference sequence). CDR3: CASSIGTSGMVTQYF. The CDR3 DNA is TGTGCCAGTAGTATTGGAACTAGCGGGATGGTTACGCAGTATTTT.

J is TRBJ1-5 and V is TRBV2; 8 positions match TRBD1. V was pared by 2 bases and J by 7 bases, with 10 bases of the junction left unmatched. The CDR3 consists of 16 residues. The germline gives CDR1 SNHLY, CDR2 FYNNEI. CDR3 sequence: CASSEFAGGGWQPQHF. The CDR3 DNA follows: TGTGCCAGCAGTGAATTTGCAGGGGGCGGATGGCAGCCCCAGCATTTT.

This rearrangement joins TRBV2 to TRBJ2-7, with unresolved D. The germline V gene has CDR1 SNHLY and CDR2 FYNNEI. V dropped 2 bases and J dropped 1 base, with 3 bases sitting between them. The CDR3 runs to 12 residues. The CDR3 nucleotides read TGTGCCAGCAGTGAAAGGTCCTACGAGCAGTACTTC. This codes for CASSERSYEQYF.

This chain joins TRBV11-2 and TRBJ2-7, with 13 bases aligning to TRBD2. Germline loops: CDR1 SGHAT, CDR2 FQNNGV. V trimming: 4 bases; J trimming: 7 bases; junction bases outside the gene matches: 7. The CDR3 has 15 residues. In DNA, the CDR3 is TGTGCCAGCAGCTCTCGACTAGCGGGAGGTGGAGAGCAGTACTTC. This encodes CASSSRLAGGGEQYF.

This clone was seen more than once but under ten times. The chain is built from TRBV6-7 and TRBJ1-3, with D unclear. TRBV6-7 is placed among ORFs of uncertain function. The ends were cut back, 6 bases at V and 0 bases at J, with 18 bases in the middle. CDR3 length: 17 amino acids. CDR3 bases: TGTGCCAGCAGCCGCGAACTTCCATCGAGCTCTGGAAACACCATATATTTT. Amino acids: CASSRELPSSSGNTIYF.

Regarding this clone: An end of the junction does not agree with germline; a read error may underlie this. This chain joins TRBV7-7 and TRBJ2-3; D is uncertain. CDR3 length: 13 amino acids. CDR1 is SSHAT and CDR2 is FNYEAQ in the germline V gene (reference sequence). For the CDR3, the DNA is TGTGCTAGCAGCCCGAACGCCGGGGATACGCAGTATTTT. Translation: CASSPNAGDTQYF.

The chain carries TRBV28 and TRBJ1-5; 8 positions agree with TRBD1. CDR1 and CDR2 from the germline V gene are MDHEN and SYDVKM. The CDR3 has 18 amino acids. The junction had 16 bases not matched to a gene; V was cut back by 5 bases and J by 4 bases. The chain's CDR3 is CASSPSGAAGGRNQPQHF. The CDR3 bases are TGTGCCAGCAGTCCCTCCGGGGCGGCAGGGGGCCGGAATCAGCCCCAGCATTTT.

In its sample, this clone was seen once. The CDR3 reads CASSPQGGVSEAFF. CDR3 nucleotide sequence: TGTGCCAGCTCACCCCAGGGGGGCGTGTCTGAAGCTTTCTTT. The chain uses TRBV18 and TRBJ1-1, with TRBD1 matching 7 bases. The length of the CDR3 is 14 residues. V shed 3 bases, J shed 6 bases, and the junction held 7 bases outside the gene matches. Germline V CDR1 and CDR2: KGHSH, LQKENI.

The chain recombines TRBV18 with TRBJ2-7, with D maybe TRBD2 (5 bases). The V gene lost 3 bases and the J gene lost 7 bases, with 10 bases spanning the gap. Germline CDR1 is KGHSH and CDR2 is LQKENI. The CDR3 spans 12 residues. Here the CDR3 DNA reads TGTGCCAGCTCACCCCAACTAGGAGAGCAGTACTTC. Protein sequence: CASSPQLGEQYF.

The chain combines TRBV11-2 with TRBJ1-2; 7 bases map to TRBD1. The germline CDR1 and CDR2 sequences are SGHAT and FQNNGV. Trimming removed 2 bases from V and 0 bases from J; junction bases left unmatched: 3. The CDR3 loop spans 15 amino acids. The CDR3 is CASSLPTGPNYGYTF. CDR3 in DNA: TGTGCCAGCAGCTTACCGACAGGGCCTAACTATGGCTACACCTTC.

V gene TRBV19 combines with J gene TRBJ1-2, with TRBD1 matching over 7 bases. Trimming took 5 bases from V and 4 from J; bases not matched to a gene: 4. This CDR3 is 13 amino acids long. The germline gives CDR1 LNHDA, CDR2 SQIVND (reference sequence). Written as DNA, the CDR3 is TGTGCCAGTAGTGCCGGGACAGCCTATGGCTACACCTTC. Protein product: CASSAGTAYGYTF.

The chain links TRBV5-1 to TRBJ1-5; possible D gene TRBD1, 5 bases. The CDR3 is 13 amino acids. Trimming took 7 bases from V and 7 from J, leaving 15 bases between them. Germline CDR1 is SGHRS and CDR2 is YFSETQ. CDR3 DNA sequence: TGCGCCAGCGGTGAGGGGCCGGGGCAGCCCCAGCATTTT. Protein sequence: CASGEGPGQPQHF.

The count of this clone is one. The gene calls are TRBV18 and TRBJ2-1; the match to TRBD2 covers 10 bases. Germline CDR1 reads KGHSH; CDR2 reads LQKENI. The CDR3 runs to 15 residues. Trimming at V came to 6 bases and at J to 9 bases, leaving 11 bases not matched to a gene. The CDR3 coding sequence is TGTGCCAGCTCCCCAGCGGGAGGGCCTTTTGGTGAGCAGTTCTTC. Translating gives CASSPAGGPFGEQFF.

This clone was observed many times. V is TRBV7-3 and J is TRBJ2-3, with 11 bases aligning to TRBD2. Germline lookup yields CDR1 SGHTA and CDR2 FQGTGA. The ends lost 3 bases at V and 4 bases at J; junction bases unmatched: 3. This CDR3 spans 15 amino acids. The CDR3 bases are TGTGCCAGCAGCTTGTTACTAGCGGGAGCAGATACGCAGTATTTT. Translated: CASSLLLAGADTQYF. Supplemented by reference TRBV7-3 and TRBJ2-3, the full variable domain reads GAGVSQTPSNKVTEKGKYVELRCDPISGHTALYWYRQSLGQGPEFLIYFQGTGAADDSGLPNDRFFAVRPEGSVSTLKIQRTERGDSAVYLCASSLLLAGADTQYFGPGTRLTVL.

This chain uses TRBV5-1 with TRBJ2-1; D not resolved. Germline V gene sequence: CDR1 SGHRS, CDR2 YFSETQ. Deletions cut 6 bases from V and 4 bases from J, with 11 bases between. The CDR3 consists of 13 residues. CDR3 loop: CASMDAGYNEQFF. CDR3 DNA sequence: TGCGCCAGCATGGATGCCGGGTACAATGAGCAGTTCTTC.

A few counts support this clone. The V gene is TRBV4-2, the J gene TRBJ2-7; 9 nucleotides align to TRBD2. The germline gives CDR1 LGHNA, CDR2 YNFKEQ. V gave up 1 base and J gave up 4 bases; unmatched junction bases: 8. This CDR3 is built from 16 residues. CDR3 bases: TGTGCCAGCAGCCAAGTGAGTAGCGGGAGAAGGTACGAGCAGTACTTC. This codes for CASSQVSSGRRYEQYF.

This chain connects TRBV28 to TRBJ1-4; D unresolved. The CDR3 extends over 14 amino acids. The germline gives CDR1 MDHEN, CDR2 SYDVKM. With 3 bases removed from V and 8 bases from J, the gap between germline ends came to 13 bases. The DNA of the CDR3 is TGTGCCAGCAGTTTGGTTGGGAACGGCGAAAAACTGTTTTTT. As protein: CASSLVGNGEKLFF.

The V gene is TRBV1, the J gene TRBJ1-5; the table calls TRBD1, which could not be checked here. TRBV1 counts as a pseudogene. The CDR3 runs 13 residues. The CDR3 nucleotides are TGCACCAGCATTAGAAAGTCGGGGACAGGGTCGGATTTT. It yields the protein CTSIRKSGTGSDF.

The J gene is TRBJ1-3, the V gene TRBV12-5; a weak D match, TRBD1 (5 bases). This CDR3 contains 15 residues. In germline, CDR1 is LGHNT, CDR2 FRNRAP. The V gene lost 7 bases and the J gene lost 0 bases, with 13 bases spanning the gap. The CDR3 is CASVRGEISGNTIYF. The CDR3 DNA reads as TGTGCTAGTGTAAGGGGAGAAATCTCTGGAAACACCATATATTTT.

On this clone itself: At one boundary the junction diverges from the germline segment, which might be a read error. V usage is TRBV7-7 and J usage is TRBJ2-5; TRBD1 agrees at 7 bases. Germline lookup yields CDR1 SSHAT and CDR2 FNYEAQ (reference sequence). This CDR3 is built from 14 residues. CDR3 sequence: CASSPTGLGETQYF. CDR3 nucleotide sequence: TGTGCTAGCAGCCCGACAGGGTTGGGGGAGACCCAGTACTTC.

This clone was detected many times. The chain employs TRBV28 and TRBJ2-3; TRBD2 might be the D (5 bases). This CDR3 contains 12 residues. The V and J ends lost 2 bases and 5 bases respectively, with 5 bases between them. Germline CDR1 MDHEN, CDR2 SYDVKM. CDR3 sequence (DNA): TGTGCCAGCAGTTTAGAGGGAGATACGCAGTATTTT. As protein: CASSLEGDTQYF.

The chain's CDR3 is CASSRGGGGTQYF. The CDR3 coding sequence is TGTGCCAGCTCTCGGGGAGGCGGGGGTACGCAGTATTTT. The rearrangement links TRBV6-5 to TRBJ2-3; 7 bases are shared with TRBD2. With 8 bases clipped from V and 8 bases from J, the junction kept 10 bases outside the gene matches. The CDR3 is 13 residues long. Germline assignment: CDR1 MNHEY and CDR2 SVGAGI.

V is TRBV4-1 and J is TRBJ2-7; 8 nucleotides match TRBD1. Trimming at V came to 4 bases and at J to 3 bases, leaving 8 bases not matched to a gene. There are 15 residues in the CDR3. Germline CDR1 MGHRA, CDR2 YSYEKL. This chain's CDR3 is CASSPSDRVIYEQYF. DNA for the CDR3: TGCGCCAGCAGCCCATCGGACAGGGTTATCTACGAGCAGTACTTC.

The chain carries TRBV7-2 and TRBJ2-1, with 12 bases fitting TRBD2. CDR3 size: 16 residues. Germline loops: CDR1 SGHTA, CDR2 FQGNSA. V lost 5 bases to trimming and J lost 7 bases; unmatched junction nucleotides: 9. CDR3 protein: CASSLHTGLAGNEQFF. The CDR3 DNA reads TGTGCCAGCAGCCTACACACGGGACTAGCGGGTAATGAGCAGTTCTTC.

This chain joins TRBV20-1 and TRBJ2-1; TRBD2 might be the D (6 bases). CDR1 DFQATT and CDR2 SNEGSKA come from the germline V gene (reference sequence). The V and J ends lost 6 bases and 11 bases respectively, with 11 bases between them. The CDR3 sequence is 10 residues long. The CDR3 region is CSASSEQQFF. The DNA of the CDR3 is TGCAGTGCGTCTAGCGAGCAGCAGTTCTTC.

The gene calls are TRBV28 and TRBJ1-5; D is unresolved. Germline V gene data show CDR1 as MDHEN and CDR2 as SYDVKM. The CDR3 extends over 14 amino acids. Between the trimmed V and J ends, which lost 10 bases and 7 bases, there was a span of 20 bases. The CDR3 spells CATRPGWGVQPQHF. CDR3 DNA sequence: TGTGCCACCCGACCCGGTTGGGGTGTGCAGCCCCAGCATTTT.

V usage is TRBV19 and J usage is TRBJ1-2; D possibly corresponds to TRBD1 (5 bases). Germline-derived CDR1 and CDR2 are LNHDA and SQIVND (reference sequence). This CDR3 is built from 14 residues. Deletions cut 1 base from V and 8 bases from J, with 14 bases between. The CDR3 DNA reads as TGTGCCAGTAGTATAGGCGGGACTGTCCGGGGCTACACCTTC. It codes for CASSIGGTVRGYTF.

The chain is built from TRBV7-2 and TRBJ2-7; 12 nucleotides agree with TRBD2. The CDR3 contains 15 residues. Germline trimming cut 6 bases from V and 1 base from J; bases unmatched to any gene: 4. Per germline, CDR1 SGHTA and CDR2 FQGNSA. The chain's CDR3 is CASSRLAGASYEQYF. The CDR3 DNA reads as TGTGCCAGCAGTCGACTAGCGGGGGCGTCCTACGAGCAGTACTTC.

V and J are TRBV5-1 and TRBJ2-3, with D perhaps matching TRBD1 (6 bases). V lost 1 base to trimming and J lost 2 bases, with 11 bases between them. The length of the CDR3 is 15 residues. Germline CDR1 reads SGHRS; CDR2 reads YFSETQ. As DNA, the CDR3 is TGCGCCAGCAGCTTGACAGGGAAATTCACAGATACGCAGTATTTT. Translated, it gives CASSLTGKFTDTQYF. The variable domain in full, with the rest retrieved from reference TRBV5-1 and TRBJ2-3, is KAGVTQTPRYLIKTRGQQVTLSCSPISGHRSVSWYQQTPGQGLQFLFEYFSETQRNKGNFPGRFSGRQFSNSRSEMNVSTLELGDSALYLCASSLTGKFTDTQYFGPGTRLTVL.

V is TRBV7-2 and J is TRBJ1-3; D ambiguous. CDR1 and CDR2 (germline): SGHTA, FQGNSA. The CDR3 spans 13 residues. V shed 5 bases and J shed 8 bases, with 13 bases lying between them. CDR3 amino acids: CASSPPNGDTIYF. The CDR3 DNA follows: TGTGCCAGCAGCCCCCCGAACGGGGACACCATATATTTT.

The chain uses TRBV7-2 and TRBJ2-7; 13 bases fit TRBD2. This CDR3 is built from 16 residues. The V gene end was trimmed by 5 bases and the J gene end by 3 bases; junction bases not matched to a gene: 7. The germline CDR1 and CDR2 sequences are SGHTA and FQGNSA. The CDR3: CASSPSGTSGNYEQYF. The CDR3 DNA is TGTGCCAGCAGCCCAAGCGGGACTAGCGGGAACTACGAGCAGTACTTC.